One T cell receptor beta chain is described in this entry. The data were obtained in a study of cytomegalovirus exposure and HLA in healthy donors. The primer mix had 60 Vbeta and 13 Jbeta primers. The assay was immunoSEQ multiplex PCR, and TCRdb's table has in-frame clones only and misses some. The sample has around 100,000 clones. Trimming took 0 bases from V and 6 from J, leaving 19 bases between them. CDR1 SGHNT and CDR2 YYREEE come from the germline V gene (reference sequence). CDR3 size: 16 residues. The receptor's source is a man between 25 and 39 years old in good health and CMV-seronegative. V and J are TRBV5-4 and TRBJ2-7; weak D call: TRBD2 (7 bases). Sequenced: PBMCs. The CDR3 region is CASSLGGGRGAGEQYF. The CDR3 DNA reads TGTGCCAGCAGCTTGGGGGGGGGCAGGGGAGCAGGCGAGCAGTACTTC. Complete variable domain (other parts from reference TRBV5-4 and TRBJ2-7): ETGVTQSPTHLIKTRGQQVTLRCSSQSGHNTVSWYQQALGQGPQFIFQYYREEENGRGNFPPRFSGLQFPNYSSELNVNALELDDSALYLCASSLGGGRGAGEQYFGPGTRLTVT.